A single sample gave rise to the 29 T cell receptor beta chains below, sequenced in a study of blood T cells in healthy people across ages. A second about 6 to 11 cycle PCR used barcoded and J-beta primers. A single record per CDR3 protein comes from TCRdb applying MiXCR to the 5' RACE reads. The profile shows 630,000 or so distinct CDR3 sequences, under 30% of them singletons. Sequencing was carried out using blood. The receptors were gathered from a woman at least 80 years old in good health.

V usage is TRBV29-1 and J usage is TRBJ1-2; D is ambiguous. The CDR3 sequence is 10 residues long. V was shortened by 2 bases and J by 6 bases, with 4 bases between the two germline ends. Germline V gene lookup returns CDR1 SQVTM and CDR2 ANQGSEA. CDR3 DNA sequence: TGCAGCGTTGAACGGGATGGCTACACCTTC. It specifies CSVERDGYTF.

In the case of this clonotype: This may arise from a read error, as a much more abundant clone is one base away. J is TRBJ2-7 and V is TRBV7-2, with 10 nucleotides matching TRBD2. J was trimmed by 7 bases and V by 5 bases; bases with no gene match: 14. Germline values: CDR1 SGHTA, CDR2 FQGNSA. This CDR3 region has 16 residues. The CDR3 nucleotides are TGTGCCAGCAGCCCTCTCTCAGCGGGGGGGTACAATGAGCAGTACTTC. Amino acid sequence: CASSPLSAGGYNEQYF.

Points on this clonotype: A clone one base away is much larger, so this may be a read error. The CDR3 coding sequence is TGCAGTGCGGCAAGCAGCAGGGCGAACGCTGAAGCTTTCTTT. This sequence encodes CSAASSRANAEAFF. The chain links TRBV20-1 to TRBJ1-1, with D possibly matching TRBD1 (5 bases). This CDR3 contains 14 residues. Germline loops: CDR1 DFQATT, CDR2 SNEGSKA (reference sequence).

The sample holds a few counts of this clonotype. V and J are TRBV6-5 and TRBJ2-1; 7 bases match TRBD2. The CDR3 totals 14 residues. Germline-derived CDR1 and CDR2 are MNHEY and SVGAGI. V lost 5 bases and J lost 6; bases outside the gene matches: 7. The CDR3 region has the DNA TGTGCCAGCAGTCTTATCGGGGGGAGCAATGAGCAGTTCTTC. Translation gives CASSLIGGSNEQFF.

This chain joins TRBV20-1 and TRBJ2-3, with 13 nucleotides matching TRBD2. The CDR3 is made up of 19 amino acids. Germline V gene lookup returns CDR1 DFQATT and CDR2 SNEGSKA (reference sequence). The J segment lost 5 bases and the V segment lost 4 bases, leaving 18 bases of the junction unmatched. CDR3 sequence reads: CSATSLMTSGGSYGDTQYF. CDR3 bases: TGCAGTGCTACAAGTTTGATGACTAGCGGGGGGTCTTACGGAGATACGCAGTATTTT.

For this clonotype: This clone may be a read error of a much larger clone one base away. The J gene is TRBJ2-7, the V gene TRBV7-3; 8 positions match TRBD1. The V gene end was trimmed by 5 bases and the J gene end by 7 bases; junction bases not matched to a gene: 7. This CDR3 contains 13 residues. CDR1 is SGHTA, CDR2 FQGTGA, per germline. This CDR3 is CASSLDRANEQYF. The CDR3 DNA is TGTGCCAGCAGCCTGGACAGGGCAAATGAGCAGTACTTC. Full variable domain (rest looked up from reference TRBV7-3 and TRBJ2-7): GAGVSQTPSNKVTEKGKYVELRCDPISGHTALYWYRQSLGQGPEFLIYFQGTGAADDSGLPNDRFFAVRPEGSVSTLKIQRTERGDSAVYLCASSLDRANEQYFGPGTRLTVT.

This clonotype was picked up a small number of times. The V gene is TRBV6-5, the J gene TRBJ2-5, with D perhaps assigned TRBD1 or TRBD2 (6 bases each). The CDR3 length is 15 residues. Trimming cost V 2 bases and J 4 bases, with 14 bases left between them. Germline loops: CDR1 MNHEY, CDR2 SVGAGI. The CDR3 region is CASSYEGGQGETQYF. The CDR3 DNA reads TGTGCCAGCAGTTACGAGGGGGGTCAGGGAGAGACCCAGTACTTC.

This clonotype was counted only a few times. This sequence joins TRBV2 and TRBJ1-2; 7 positions match TRBD1. With V trimmed by 7 bases and J by 7 bases, 9 bases remained unmatched. Germline V CDR1 and CDR2: SNHLY, FYNNEI. The CDR3 is 13 amino acids. The CDR3 nucleotides read TGTGCCAGCACCGAGGACAGGTGGGGTGGCTACACCTTC. Amino acids: CASTEDRWGGYTF.

This clonotype has a handful of counts. The chain joins TRBV5-5 to TRBJ1-4; 10 bases line up with TRBD1. This CDR3 is 14 amino acids long. The germline V gene has CDR1 SGHKS and CDR2 YYEKEE (reference sequence). V lost 4 bases to trimming and J lost 8 bases; unmatched junction nucleotides: 5. Here the CDR3 reads CASSIDRGREKLFF. CDR3 DNA sequence: TGTGCCAGCAGCATTGACAGGGGGCGAGAAAAACTGTTTTTT.

Many counts were recorded for this clonotype. This rearrangement joins TRBV20-1 to TRBJ2-3, with D possibly TRBD2 on 5 matching bases. The CDR3 contains 14 residues. V shed 4 bases and J shed 4 bases, with 15 bases lying between them. Germline V gene data show CDR1 as DFQATT and CDR2 as SNEGSKA (reference sequence). The CDR3 sequence: CSANTGGGPDTQYF. CDR3 nucleotide sequence: TGCAGTGCTAATACCGGCGGCGGGCCAGATACGCAGTATTTT.

This clonotype was seen many times. This rearrangement joins TRBV20-1 to TRBJ2-3; 9 bases are shared with TRBD2. The CDR3 runs 16 residues. Germline V gene sequence: CDR1 DFQATT, CDR2 SNEGSKA (reference sequence). Unmatched junction bases numbered 4, after V lost 0 bases and J lost 0 bases. In nucleotides, the CDR3 is TGCAGTGCTAGAGATCTGCGGGGGGGCAGCACAGATACGCAGTATTTT. This gives the protein CSARDLRGGSTDTQYF.

In this sample, this clonotype turned up a few times. The chain couples TRBV6-2 or TRBV6-3 to TRBJ1-1; the D is unclear. This CDR3 is built from 12 residues. CDR1 and CDR2 (germline): MNHEY, SVGEGT. Deletions cut 2 bases from V and 11 bases from J, with 12 bases between. Written as DNA, the CDR3 is TGTGCCAGCAGTTACGAGGGTCAGGAGGCTTTCTTT. Amino acid sequence: CASSYEGQEAFF.

This clonotype appeared many times. V usage is TRBV7-2 and J usage is TRBJ2-5; 9 nucleotides agree with TRBD2. The CDR3 extends over 15 amino acids. CDR1 is SGHTA, CDR2 FQGNSA, per germline. V lost 1 base to trimming and J lost 2 bases; unmatched junction nucleotides: 2. This CDR3 reads CASSLGSGGQETQYF. The CDR3 coding sequence is TGTGCCAGCAGCTTAGGTAGCGGGGGTCAAGAGACCCAGTACTTC.

This rearrangement joins TRBV27 to TRBJ1-1; D is ambiguous. The CDR3 is 13 residues long. The V gene's germline CDR1 is MNHEY and CDR2 SMNVEV (reference sequence). V was clipped by 5 bases and J by 6 bases, with 13 bases between them. CDR3 in amino acids: CASSPVNRAEAFF. The CDR3 nucleotides read TGTGCCAGCAGTCCCGTAAACCGGGCTGAAGCTTTCTTT.

This clonotype was seen at least ten times. The rearrangement joins TRBV2 to TRBJ2-5; 9 bases line up with TRBD1. Germline V lookup: CDR1 SNHLY, CDR2 FYNNEI. This CDR3 region has 13 residues. J gave up 6 bases and V 8 bases, and 7 bases lay outside the gene matches. The CDR3 nucleotides are TGTGCCAGCTCTAGGGACAGGGTTAAGACCCAGTACTTC. Translated: CASSRDRVKTQYF. The variable domain in full, completed from reference TRBV2 and TRBJ2-5, reads EPEVTQTPSHQVTQMGQEVILRCVPISNHLYFYWYRQILGQKVEFLVSFYNNEISEKSEIFDDQFSVERPDGSNFTLKIRSTKLEDSAMYFCASSRDRVKTQYFGPGTRLLVL.

As regards this clonotype: A read error may explain this, as a much larger clone is one base away. For the CDR3, the DNA is TGTGCCAGCAGCCCTCCGGACAATAACAATGAGCAGTACTTC. Encoded protein: CASSPPDNNNEQYF. The chain recombines TRBV11-2 with TRBJ2-1; D is perhaps TRBD1 (5 bases). The DNA end is more similar to TRBJ2-7, so the J call may be wrong. Germline assignment: CDR1 SGHAT and CDR2 FQNNGV. The CDR3 length is 14 residues.

The sample holds many counts of this clonotype. The chain links TRBV20-1 to TRBJ2-1; TRBD2 matches 10 bases. V trimming: 6 bases; J trimming: 4 bases; junction bases outside the gene matches: 3. Per the germline V gene, CDR1 is DFQATT and CDR2 is SNEGSKA (reference sequence). The CDR3 runs to 13 residues. The CDR3 DNA follows: TGCAGTGCCCCGGGACTAGCGTACAATGAGCAGTTCTTC. As protein: CSAPGLAYNEQFF.

This clonotype came up many times. J is TRBJ2-7 and V is TRBV20-1; 9 nucleotides align to TRBD1. V lost 6 bases and J lost 2; bases outside the gene matches: 11. Germline V gene sequence: CDR1 DFQATT, CDR2 SNEGSKA (reference sequence). The CDR3 runs to 15 residues. CDR3 region: CSASNDRGLTYEQYF. Here the CDR3 DNA reads TGCAGTGCGTCCAACGACAGGGGGTTAACCTACGAGCAGTACTTC.

This clonotype was seen ten or more times. The chain employs TRBV20-1 and TRBJ1-3; the D gene is possibly TRBD1 (6 bases). This CDR3 comprises 16 residues. V was shortened by 0 bases and J by 0 bases, with 12 bases between the two germline ends. CDR1 and CDR2 (germline): DFQATT, SNEGSKA (reference sequence). The CDR3 sequence is CSARDRGQGSGNTIYF. The CDR3 DNA reads as TGCAGTGCTAGAGATAGGGGACAAGGCTCTGGAAACACCATATATTTT.

This clonotype came up many times. The genes are TRBV6-5 and TRBJ2-1; the match to TRBD2 covers 8 bases. The germline V gene encodes CDR1 MNHEY and CDR2 SVGAGI. The V segment lost 0 bases and the J segment 8 bases; nucleotides outside the gene matches: 9. The CDR3 totals 16 residues. In DNA, the CDR3 is TGTGCCAGCAGTTACTCACGGGGGGGGGATCGGGATGAGCAGTTCTTC. It translates to CASSYSRGGDRDEQFF.

Ten or more counts support this clonotype. This chain joins TRBV4-3 and TRBJ2-3; TRBD2 aligns across 9 bases. The CDR3 covers 15 residues. CDR1 is LGHNA, CDR2 YSLEER, per germline. V dropped 2 bases and J dropped 11; count of bases not matched to a gene: 11. The CDR3 spells CASSQTQAGGEGQYF. The CDR3 region has the DNA TGCGCCAGCAGCCAAACTCAAGCGGGGGGCGAAGGGCAGTATTTT.

V usage is TRBV5-1 and J usage is TRBJ1-1; D is perhaps TRBD1 (6 bases). The germline V gene encodes CDR1 SGHRS and CDR2 YFSETQ. Trimming cost V 0 bases and J 1 base, with 13 bases left between them. The CDR3 is 16 amino acids. This CDR3 is CASSLARGASNTEAFF. The CDR3 DNA sequence: TGCGCCAGCAGCTTGGCGAGGGGGGCATCGAACACTGAAGCTTTCTTT.

Comment on this clonotype: A much larger clone differs from this one at a single base, so this may be a read error. This sequence joins TRBV5-1 and TRBJ1-2; a weak D match, TRBD1 (6 bases). Germline V gene data show CDR1 as SGHRS and CDR2 as YFSETQ. This CDR3 is built from 17 residues. Trimming took off 4 bases at V and 6 bases at J, with 25 bases between the two ends. CDR3 bases: TGCGCCAGCAGCCCCGAAACAGGGACCGCGTTTATCGATGGCTACACCTTC. It specifies CASSPETGTAFIDGYTF.

This clonotype turned up a few times. A much larger clone lies a single base off, so this may be a read error. The V call is TRBV5-1, the J call TRBJ2-1; D unclear. V shed 4 bases and J shed 8 bases, with 13 bases lying between them. The CDR3 extends over 13 amino acids. Looked up from germline, CDR1 is SGHRS and CDR2 is YFSETQ. CDR3 bases: TGCGCCAGCAGCAAAGATTTTAAGGATGAGCAGTTCTTC. It codes for CASSKDFKDEQFF.

The table lists this clonotype with a few counts. A much larger clone lies a single base off, so this may be a read error. The chain couples TRBV15 to TRBJ2-7; no clear D gene. Germline loops: CDR1 LNHNV, CDR2 YYDKDF (reference sequence). The germline V and J ends were trimmed by 1 base and 7 bases, with 11 bases remaining between them. This CDR3 is built from 13 residues. DNA for the CDR3: TGTGCCACCAGCAGAGTGGTAGGTAGTGAGCAGTACTTC. This translates into CATSRVVGSEQYF.

The rearrangement joins TRBV24-1 to TRBJ2-7, with D unresolved. The CDR3 consists of 14 residues. In germline, CDR1 is KGHDR, CDR2 SFDVKD. Trimming stripped 3 bases from V and 7 bases from J, with 15 bases between. In nucleotides, the CDR3 is TGTGCCACCAGTGATCCTAGATTCTACGATGAGCAGTACTTC. As protein: CATSDPRFYDEQYF.

This sequence joins TRBV20-1 and TRBJ1-2; D not resolved. The CDR3 runs 15 residues. The V and J ends lost 0 bases and 5 bases respectively, with 16 bases between them. Germline V gives CDR1 DFQATT, CDR2 SNEGSKA (reference sequence). CDR3 bases: TGCAGTGCTAGAGATCGAACACCGGGTCTGTATGGCTACACCTTC. Translating it yields CSARDRTPGLYGYTF.

The chain uses TRBV3-1 and TRBJ2-1; 7 bases are shared with TRBD2. CDR3 length: 15 amino acids. The V segment lost 4 bases and the J segment 9 bases; nucleotides outside the gene matches: 12. In germline, CDR1 is LGHDT, CDR2 YNNKEL (reference sequence). The CDR3 loop is CASSPEIAGEIEQFF. Written as DNA, the CDR3 is TGTGCCAGCAGCCCCGAGATTGCGGGAGAAATTGAGCAGTTCTTC.

This clonotype was seen repeatedly, ten times or more. This chain connects TRBV2 to TRBJ2-5; weak D call: TRBD1 (7 bases). The germline V and J ends were trimmed by 6 bases and 5 bases, with 22 bases remaining between them. This CDR3 contains 16 residues. Germline V gene data show CDR1 as SNHLY and CDR2 as FYNNEI. CDR3 sequence reads: CASSADRMGAGETQYF. The CDR3 region has the DNA TGTGCCAGCAGCGCGGACAGGATGGGGGCGGGGGAGACCCAGTACTTC.